This T cell receptor (beta chain) was documented in a study of blood T cell repertoires in COVID-19 (dated by TCRdb to the early 2020s). Context from the whole study: Samples from collaborators originated in the United States, Italy and Spain and spanned both the acute and convalescent phases of COVID-19. The prospective study material was composed of cDNA or gDNA derived from T cells, B-cell-depleted T cells, or PBMCs. Subjects who had been exposed to COVID-19, were actively infected with it, or had recovered from it provided the deeply sampled blood TCRbeta repertoires that made up the dataset. The repertoires were released in a freely available public database meant as a resource for research on the immune response to SARS-CoV-2. Samples came from the ongoing ImmuneRACE study (first 160 participants) plus 1,254 subjects from 6 global collaborators. Nearly every sample came with metadata listing a de-identified subject ID, COVID-19 status, age in years and sex. Where available, HLA class I and class II types were taken from metadata supplied by the sample provider and were not determined by assay-based typing.

TCRbeta CDR3 regions were amplified from genomic DNA using the immunoSEQ Assay, a bias-controlled multiplex PCR. The published analysis was carried out like this. Nucleated cell counts per sample were estimated from amplification of reference gene primers within the assay. To quantify the absolute abundance of each unique TCRbeta CDR3 rearrangement, sequence reads were collapsed and filtered. Productive Simpson clonality was computed per sample as the square root of Simpson's diversity index over productive rearrangements. TCRdb mirrors the immuneACCESS table, restricted to in-frame sequences. Some clones are absent from its copies; in checked studies, under half trace to an unresolved V gene, and the reason for the others is unknown. V and J calls plus clone size are reproduced from that table; the DNA served to infer D and trimming. The sample table holds approximately 250,000 clones, of which around 84% were seen once. The ten largest clones represent around 4% of the sample.

Each collaborating institution followed its own protocols to collect whole blood in K2EDTA tubes. Collaborator samples were shipped for TCRbeta analysis as frozen whole blood, isolated PBMCs, or DNA extracted from either sample type. This clone occurred a few times. This clone's antigen is unknown. Base-call qualities are not available, and no considerably larger clone is one nucleotide away. V and J are trimmed by 5 bases and 5 bases, and the gene matches miss 4 bases of the junction. Its CDR3 holds 16 amino acids, cysteine through phenylalanine. CDR3 DNA is the only sequence kept; it has 48 bases, read in frame from the first base. From the germline V gene, CDR1 is SGHVS and CDR2 is FNYEAQ. What the research found in general, with its limitations: Clinical and demographic metadata were provided uncurated, with the amount varying by source and participant.

Sequencing input: peripheral blood. This TCR was recovered from a man aged 55 to 70 with acute or convalescent COVID-19. The rearranged chain carries TRBV7-6 and TRBJ2-2; 14 bases in the middle match TRBD2. The bases are TGTGCCAGCAGCCGGGGACTAGCGGGAGTTACCGGGGAGCTGTTTTTT. It encodes CASSRGLAGVTGELFF.